A selection of T cell receptor beta chains follows, all from one sample in a study of blood T cell repertoires in COVID-19. Data came from immunoSEQ multiplex PCR; TCRdb stores just in-frame clones and leaves some out. The sample consists of over 60,000 clones, roughly nine tenths of them appearing once. The specimen was peripheral blood. All receptors come from a woman of 80 years or more with active or convalescent COVID-19. CDR3s include the opening cysteine and the closing phenylalanine or tryptophan. Each record gives: clone size, V gene, D gene, J gene, CDR3 protein, CDR3 DNA. D genes are given only for firm matches. Some rows mark clone size as missing; the rest say once, few, many or name a class of expanded clone.

clone size: -
V gene: TRBV6-2/TRBV6-3
D gene: TRBD1
J gene: TRBJ2-3
CDR3 protein: CASSYLGTGTDTQYF
CDR3 DNA: TGTGCCAGCAGTTACTTAGGGACAGGCACAGATACGCAGTATTTT

clone size: -
V gene: TRBV6-5
D gene: -
J gene: TRBJ2-7
CDR3 protein: CASSYRLAATYEQYF
CDR3 DNA: TGTGCCAGCAGTTACCGACTCGCAGCCACCTACGAGCAGTACTTC

clone size: -
V gene: TRBV9
D gene: -
J gene: TRBJ1-3
CDR3 protein: CASSPQAERNTIYF
CDR3 DNA: TGTGCCAGCAGCCCCCAGGCCGAGAGAAACACCATATATTTT

clone size: -
V gene: TRBV3-1/TRBV3-2
D gene: -
J gene: TRBJ1-3
CDR3 protein: CASSLTTVSGNTIYF
CDR3 DNA: TGTGCCAGCAGCCTAACGACAGTCTCTGGAAACACCATATATTTT

clone size: -
V gene: TRBV2
D gene: TRBD1
J gene: TRBJ1-5
CDR3 protein: CASRPWTGGLSNQPQHF
CDR3 DNA: TGTGCCAGCAGACCCTGGACAGGGGGTTTAAGCAATCAGCCCCAGCATTTT

clone size: once
V gene: TRBV7-2
D gene: -
J gene: TRBJ1-4
CDR3 protein: CASSLTGTTNEKLFF
CDR3 DNA: TGTGCCAGCAGCTTAACAGGGACAACTAATGAAAAACTGTTTTTT

clone size: once
V gene: TRBV5-8
D gene: -
J gene: TRBJ1-2
CDR3 protein: CASSFQGSYGYTF
CDR3 DNA: TGTGCCAGCAGCTTTCAGGGATCCTATGGCTACACCTTC

clone size: -
V gene: TRBV27
D gene: -
J gene: TRBJ1-5
CDR3 protein: CASSSRDNQPQHF
CDR3 DNA: TGTGCCAGCAGTAGCAGGGACAATCAGCCCCAGCATTTT

clone size: -
V gene: TRBV7-9
D gene: -
J gene: TRBJ2-1
CDR3 protein: CASSSGDYNEQFF
CDR3 DNA: TGTGCCAGCTCCTCCGGGGACTACAATGAGCAGTTCTTC

clone size: -
V gene: TRBV28
D gene: TRBD2
J gene: TRBJ2-3
CDR3 protein: CASSRTASGGVGGTDTQYF
CDR3 DNA: TGTGCCAGCAGTCGCACGGCCAGCGGGGGGGTTGGTGGCACAGATACGCAGTATTTT

clone size: -
V gene: TRBV18
D gene: TRBD1
J gene: TRBJ1-2
CDR3 protein: CASSSSSRQGGNYGYTF
CDR3 DNA: TGTGCCAGCTCCTCCTCTTCCCGACAGGGGGGAAACTATGGCTACACCTTC

clone size: -
V gene: TRBV6-6
D gene: TRBD1
J gene: TRBJ1-1
CDR3 protein: CASTPPRGTGRIEAFF
CDR3 DNA: TGTGCCAGCACCCCCCCCCGCGGGACAGGACGAATCGAAGCTTTCTTT

clone size: -
V gene: TRBV9
D gene: -
J gene: TRBJ1-6
CDR3 protein: CASSVAGDSPLHF
CDR3 DNA: TGTGCCAGCAGCGTGGCGGGAGATTCACCCCTCCACTTT

clone size: -
V gene: TRBV12-3/TRBV12-4
D gene: -
J gene: TRBJ1-6
CDR3 protein: CASGGSYNSPLHF
CDR3 DNA: TGTGCCAGTGGCGGCTCCTATAATTCACCCCTCCACTTT

clone size: -
V gene: TRBV19
D gene: -
J gene: TRBJ2-6
CDR3 protein: CASLKTEGSGANVLTF
CDR3 DNA: TGTGCCAGTCTCAAAACTGAGGGCTCTGGGGCCAACGTCCTGACTTTC

clone size: -
V gene: TRBV7-2
D gene: TRBD1
J gene: TRBJ1-3
CDR3 protein: CASSYFTGGGNTIYF
CDR3 DNA: TGTGCCAGCAGCTATTTCACAGGGGGGGGAAACACCATATATTTT

clone size: -
V gene: TRBV3-1/TRBV3-2
D gene: -
J gene: TRBJ2-5
CDR3 protein: CASSQRAGTRELGQYF
CDR3 DNA: TGTGCCAGCAGCCAGAGGGCCGGGACACGCGAGTTGGGCCAGTACTTC

clone size: -
V gene: TRBV6-2/TRBV6-3
D gene: TRBD1
J gene: TRBJ1-2
CDR3 protein: CASSYGQGADGYTF
CDR3 DNA: TGTGCCAGCAGTTACGGACAGGGGGCCGATGGCTACACCTTC

clone size: -
V gene: TRBV6-5
D gene: -
J gene: TRBJ2-3
CDR3 protein: CASRLGGVSDTQYF
CDR3 DNA: TGTGCCAGCCGTCTAGGCGGGGTTAGCGATACGCAGTATTTT

clone size: once
V gene: TRBV24-1
D gene: TRBD1
J gene: TRBJ2-5
CDR3 protein: CATSDPDRVEETQYF
CDR3 DNA: TGTGCCACCAGTGATCCGGACAGGGTGGAAGAGACCCAGTACTTC

clone size: -
V gene: TRBV15
D gene: -
J gene: TRBJ1-5
CDR3 protein: CATSKGSGSRQPQHF
CDR3 DNA: TGTGCCACCAGCAAGGGTTCGGGGTCCAGGCAGCCCCAGCATTTT

clone size: -
V gene: TRBV20-1
D gene: -
J gene: TRBJ1-2
CDR3 protein: CSASKAGLGYTF
CDR3 DNA: TGCAGTGCTAGTAAGGCGGGCTTGGGCTACACCTTC

clone size: -
V gene: TRBV7-2
D gene: -
J gene: TRBJ1-6
CDR3 protein: CASSLQEGRDPHF
CDR3 DNA: TGTGCCAGCAGCTTACAGGAGGGTAGGGACCCCCACTTT

clone size: -
V gene: TRBV27
D gene: -
J gene: TRBJ1-5
CDR3 protein: CASSLSGGNQPQHF
CDR3 DNA: TGTGCCAGCAGTTTATCCGGGGGCAATCAGCCCCAGCATTTT

clone size: once
V gene: TRBV6-5
D gene: TRBD1
J gene: TRBJ1-2
CDR3 protein: CASSYSRGQGYYGYTF
CDR3 DNA: TGTGCCAGCAGTTACTCGAGGGGACAGGGATACTATGGCTACACCTTC

clone size: few
V gene: TRBV29-1
D gene: TRBD1
J gene: TRBJ1-2
CDR3 protein: CSVNYRGDNGYTF
CDR3 DNA: TGCAGCGTCAACTACAGGGGAGACAATGGCTACACCTTC

clone size: -
V gene: TRBV7-2
D gene: -
J gene: TRBJ1-2
CDR3 protein: CASSLARLYGYTF
CDR3 DNA: TGTGCCAGCAGCTTAGCTAGACTGTATGGCTACACCTTC

clone size: -
V gene: TRBV6-2/TRBV6-3
D gene: -
J gene: TRBJ2-7
CDR3 protein: CASSYWGGLQYF
CDR3 DNA: TGTGCCAGCAGTTACTGGGGAGGCCTGCAGTACTTC

clone size: once
V gene: TRBV2
D gene: -
J gene: TRBJ1-1
CDR3 protein: CASTDRPNTEAFF
CDR3 DNA: TGTGCCAGCACCGACAGGCCGAACACTGAAGCTTTCTTT

clone size: -
V gene: TRBV15
D gene: TRBD1
J gene: TRBJ1-5
CDR3 protein: CATSKHRDRGQPQHF
CDR3 DNA: TGTGCCACCAGTAAACACCGGGACAGGGGACAGCCCCAGCATTTT

clone size: -
V gene: TRBV12-3/TRBV12-4
D gene: -
J gene: TRBJ2-7
CDR3 protein: CASSLGLEQYF
CDR3 DNA: TGTGCCAGCAGTTTAGGACTAGAGCAGTACTTC

clone size: -
V gene: TRBV3-1/TRBV3-2
D gene: TRBD2
J gene: TRBJ2-2
CDR3 protein: CASSQDLRTSENTGELFF
CDR3 DNA: TGTGCCAGCAGCCAAGATTTACGGACTAGCGAGAACACCGGGGAGCTGTTTTTT

clone size: -
V gene: TRBV7-2
D gene: -
J gene: TRBJ1-2
CDR3 protein: CASSLDRVGRESYGYTF
CDR3 DNA: TGTGCCAGCAGCTTAGATAGGGTGGGCAGGGAAAGCTATGGCTACACCTTC

clone size: -
V gene: TRBV24-1
D gene: -
J gene: TRBJ1-5
CDR3 protein: CATSVHDSNQPQHF
CDR3 DNA: TGTGCCACCAGTGTACACGATAGCAATCAGCCCCAGCATTTT

clone size: -
V gene: TRBV27
D gene: TRBD2
J gene: TRBJ2-3
CDR3 protein: CASSAGAGARTDTQYF
CDR3 DNA: TGTGCCAGCAGCGCGGGAGCGGGAGCACGCACAGATACGCAGTATTTT

clone size: -
V gene: TRBV9
D gene: -
J gene: TRBJ1-4
CDR3 protein: CASSPSIGANEKLFF
CDR3 DNA: TGTGCCAGCAGCCCCTCCATCGGGGCTAATGAAAAACTGTTTTTT

clone size: -
V gene: TRBV3-1/TRBV3-2
D gene: TRBD1
J gene: TRBJ1-2
CDR3 protein: CASNPLGGRGYGYTF
CDR3 DNA: TGTGCCAGCAACCCCCTAGGGGGCAGGGGATACGGCTACACCTTC

clone size: once
V gene: TRBV15
D gene: -
J gene: TRBJ1-1
CDR3 protein: CATSRDQTVYSNTEAFF
CDR3 DNA: TGTGCCACCAGCAGAGATCAAACAGTATATTCGAACACTGAAGCTTTCTTT

clone size: -
V gene: TRBV28
D gene: -
J gene: TRBJ1-5
CDR3 protein: CASSPGGRSNQPQHF
CDR3 DNA: TGTGCCAGCAGCCCCGGGGGTAGGAGCAATCAGCCCCAGCATTTT

clone size: -
V gene: TRBV7-6
D gene: -
J gene: TRBJ1-1
CDR3 protein: CASSHPTSRENTEAFF
CDR3 DNA: TGTGCCAGCAGCCACCCGACGTCCAGGGAGAACACTGAAGCTTTCTTT

clone size: -
V gene: TRBV19
D gene: -
J gene: TRBJ1-2
CDR3 protein: CASSMSANYGYTF
CDR3 DNA: TGTGCCAGTAGTATGTCAGCTAACTATGGCTACACCTTC

clone size: -
V gene: TRBV30
D gene: -
J gene: TRBJ2-6
CDR3 protein: CAWKGRGSSGANVLTF
CDR3 DNA: TGTGCCTGGAAAGGCAGGGGCTCCTCTGGGGCCAACGTCCTGACTTTC

clone size: -
V gene: TRBV3-1/TRBV3-2
D gene: TRBD1
J gene: TRBJ1-5
CDR3 protein: CASSQAGGQGSRPQHF
CDR3 DNA: TGTGCCAGCAGCCAAGCGGGAGGACAGGGGTCCAGGCCCCAGCATTTT

clone size: -
V gene: TRBV7-2
D gene: -
J gene: TRBJ1-2
CDR3 protein: CASSLRQDYGYTF
CDR3 DNA: TGTGCCAGCAGCTTACGACAGGACTATGGCTACACCTTC